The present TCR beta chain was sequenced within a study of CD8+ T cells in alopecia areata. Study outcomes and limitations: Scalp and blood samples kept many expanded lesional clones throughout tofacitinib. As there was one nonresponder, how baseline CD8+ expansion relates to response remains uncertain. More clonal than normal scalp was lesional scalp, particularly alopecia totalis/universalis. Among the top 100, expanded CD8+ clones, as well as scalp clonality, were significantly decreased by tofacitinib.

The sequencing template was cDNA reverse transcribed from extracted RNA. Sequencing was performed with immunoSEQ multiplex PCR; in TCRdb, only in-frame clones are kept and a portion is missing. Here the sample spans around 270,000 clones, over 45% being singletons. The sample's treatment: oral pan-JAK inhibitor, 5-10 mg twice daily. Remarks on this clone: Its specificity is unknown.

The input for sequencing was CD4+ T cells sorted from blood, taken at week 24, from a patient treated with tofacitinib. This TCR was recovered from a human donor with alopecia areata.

CDR3 loop: CAWSATYEQYF. Written as DNA, the CDR3 is TGTGCCTGGAGTGCGACCTACGAGCAGTACTTC. The rearrangement joins TRBV30 to TRBJ2-7, with D hard to call. Trimming shortened V by 1 base and J by 2 bases, and 3 bases separated the two germline ends. Germline-derived CDR1 and CDR2 are GTSNPN and SVGIG (reference sequence). The CDR3 contains 11 residues.